These 8 T cell receptor beta chains share one sample of origin, sequenced in a study of blood T cell repertoires in COVID-19 (dated by TCRdb to about 2020). Libraries were prepared through the immunoSEQ multiplex PCR assay. TCRdb provides this immuneACCESS table in a form limited to in-frame rearrangements. Some clones are lacking; in checked studies, under half of them reflect an unresolved V gene, and why the rest are absent is not known. Counted in this sample were about 140,000 clones; roughly four fifths of them appeared once. Around 3.7% of the sample is held by the ten biggest clonotypes. Material for sequencing was PBMCs or T cells enriched from blood (not recorded which). The source is a woman between 50 and 59 years old with acute COVID-19.

J is TRBJ2-5 and V is TRBV18, with a possible D match to TRBD1 (5 bases). Germline V gene lookup returns CDR1 KGHSH and CDR2 LQKENI. V lost 1 base, J lost 1 base, and 7 bases lay in between. The CDR3 covers 14 residues. In nucleotides, the CDR3 is TGTGCCAGCTCACCACGGACAAGCCAAGAGACCCAGTACTTC. Amino acid sequence: CASSPRTSQETQYF.

The chain is built from TRBV6-1 and TRBJ1-2, with a possible D match to TRBD1 (5 bases). V was shortened by 8 bases and J by 2 bases, with 15 bases between the two germline ends. Germline loops: CDR1 MNHNS, CDR2 SASEGT. This CDR3 contains 14 residues. CDR3 bases: TGTGCCAGCCGTCAGGCGGGACCGAACTATGGCTACACCTTC. Protein: CASRQAGPNYGYTF.

J is TRBJ1-1 and V is TRBV19; no firm D call. The CDR3 spans 14 residues. In germline, CDR1 is LNHDA, CDR2 SQIVND (reference sequence). The germline V and J ends were trimmed by 2 bases and 2 bases, with 9 bases remaining between them. The CDR3 sequence: CASSIRVPNTEAFF. The DNA for the CDR3 is TGTGCCAGTAGTATACGAGTACCTAACACTGAAGCTTTCTTT.

The gene calls are TRBV7-2 and TRBJ2-7, with 9 nucleotides matching TRBD1. V shed 5 bases, J shed 3 bases, and the junction held 11 bases outside the gene matches. The CDR3 totals 16 residues. Germline V CDR1 and CDR2: SGHTA, FQGNSA. The CDR3: CASSARSGTGNYEQYF. DNA for the CDR3: TGTGCCAGCAGCGCCCGATCCGGGACAGGGAACTACGAGCAGTACTTC.

This clone has just one count. The chain is built from TRBV6-1 and TRBJ1-4, with 11 bases fitting TRBD1. The CDR3 runs to 18 residues. V gave up 0 bases and J gave up 5 bases; unmatched junction bases: 8. Germline values: CDR1 MNHNS, CDR2 SASEGT. CDR3 DNA: TGTGCCAGCAGTGAAGCCCCTGGCGGGACAGGGGGAAATGAAAAACTGTTTTTT. Protein sequence: CASSEAPGGTGGNEKLFF.

The genes are TRBV7-9 and TRBJ2-7, with 8 nucleotides matching TRBD1. The CDR3 contains 12 residues. The trim removed 11 bases at V and 6 bases at J, leaving 9 bases unmatched. From germline, CDR1 is SEHNR and CDR2 FQNEAQ (reference sequence). The CDR3 loop reads CALGQGAGEQYF. The CDR3 coding sequence is TGTGCCCTGGGGCAGGGGGCAGGCGAGCAGTACTTC. The full variable domain, with the rest looked up from reference TRBV7-9 and TRBJ2-7, is DTGVSQNPRHKITKRGQNVTFRCDPISEHNRLYWYRQTLGQGPEFLTYFQNEAQLEKSRLLSDRFSAERPKGSFSTLEIQRTEQGDSAMYLCALGQGAGEQYFGPGTRLTVT.

A single count supports this clone. J is TRBJ2-1 and V is TRBV27; D gene unclear. V was shortened by 10 bases and J by 1 base, with 11 bases between the two germline ends. The CDR3 spans 13 residues. Germline V gene data show CDR1 as MNHEY and CDR2 as SMNVEV (reference sequence). The CDR3 nucleotides are TGTGCCACCCAACTCTCTTCCTACAATGAGCAGTTCTTC. Residues: CATQLSSYNEQFF.

The V gene is TRBV27, the J gene TRBJ1-6; D is undetermined. This CDR3 spans 13 amino acids. The V gene lost 7 bases and the J gene lost 5 bases, with 9 bases spanning the gap. Germline-derived CDR1 and CDR2 are MNHEY and SMNVEV (reference sequence). As DNA, the CDR3 is TGTGCCAGCAATGACGGGAATAATTCACCCCTCCACTTT. It encodes CASNDGNNSPLHF.